The 19 T cell receptor beta chains presented below share a single source sample, sequenced in a study of T cell responses to AZD1222 COVID-19 vaccine. Data came from immunoSEQ multiplex PCR; TCRdb stores just in-frame clones and leaves some out. The data hold some 130,000 clones, with approximately 90% observed a single time. The sample in question was peripheral blood, obtained on day 0 of AZD1222 vaccination. Every receptor here comes from an adult in good health.

J is TRBJ1-1 and V is TRBV27; D is possibly TRBD1 (6 bases). V was trimmed by 0 bases and J by 1 base, leaving 18 bases between them. Germline V lookup: CDR1 MNHEY, CDR2 SMNVEV (reference sequence). The CDR3 spans 18 residues. The CDR3 loop is CASSLSSGGRGWNTEAFF. CDR3 DNA: TGTGCCAGCAGTTTATCCTCGGGGGGCAGAGGCTGGAACACTGAAGCTTTCTTT.

The V gene is TRBV27, the J gene TRBJ1-6, with D maybe TRBD1 (6 bases). CDR1 is MNHEY, CDR2 SMNVEV, per germline (reference sequence). The length of the CDR3 is 15 residues. Trimming left V 5 bases short and J 6 bases short, with 14 bases between. The CDR3 DNA reads TGTGCCAGCAGTGTTCGGGGGCTGAGTAATTCACCCCTCCACTTT. It codes for CASSVRGLSNSPLHF.

This clone was counted between two and nine times. J is TRBJ1-3 and V is TRBV7-9; D is unclear. Germline CDR1 reads SEHNR; CDR2 reads FQNEAQ (reference sequence). Trimming stripped 1 base from V and 8 bases from J, with 6 bases between. The CDR3 spans 12 residues. DNA of the CDR3: TGTGCCAGCAGCTTAGAGGTGTACACCATATATTTT. Protein: CASSLEVYTIYF.

This chain joins TRBV5-4 and TRBJ1-2, with 7 positions matching TRBD1. V was clipped by 1 base and J by 2 bases; unmatched bases: 5. The CDR3 has 15 amino acids. Germline V gene data show CDR1 as SGHNT and CDR2 as YYREEE (reference sequence). This CDR3 reads CASSLSQQGNYGYTF. For the CDR3, the DNA is TGTGCCAGCAGCTTGAGCCAACAGGGGAACTATGGCTACACCTTC. Using reference TRBV5-4 and TRBJ1-2 for the parts outside the CDR3, the full variable domain is ETGVTQSPTHLIKTRGQQVTLRCSSQSGHNTVSWYQQALGQGPQFIFQYYREEENGRGNFPPRFSGLQFPNYSSELNVNALELDDSALYLCASSLSQQGNYGYTFGSGTRLTVV.

The chain is built from TRBV30 and TRBJ1-1, with 8 nucleotides matching TRBD1. After removal of 0 bases from V and 7 bases from J, the junction contained 7 bases not matched to a gene. The CDR3 is 14 amino acids. Germline V gives CDR1 GTSNPN, CDR2 SVGIG (reference sequence). The CDR3 protein is CAWSVPGGLIEAFF. CDR3 DNA: TGTGCCTGGAGTGTGCCAGGGGGCCTTATTGAAGCTTTCTTT.

CDR3 DNA sequence: TGTGCCAGCACCCAGTTAATAGGACAGGGTGCCGGGGAGCTGTTTTTT. It specifies CASTQLIGQGAGELFF. The J gene is TRBJ2-2, the V gene TRBV6-6; TRBD1 matches at 8 bases. The CDR3 runs to 16 residues. V lost 7 bases, J lost 6 bases, and 13 bases stayed unmatched. CDR1 and CDR2 from the germline V gene are MNHNY and SVGAGI (reference sequence).

This sequence joins TRBV18 and TRBJ2-1; either TRBD1 or TRBD2 may fit D (6 bases each). There are 14 residues in the CDR3. V lost 3 bases to trimming and J lost 15 bases, with 21 bases between them. CDR1 and CDR2 (germline): KGHSH, LQKENI. The CDR3 loop reads CASSPSTGLEGGFF. The CDR3 DNA reads as TGTGCCAGCTCACCCAGTACGGGACTCGAAGGGGGGTTCTTC.

This rearrangement joins TRBV12-3 or TRBV12-4 to TRBJ1-1, with D unclear. V was pared by 3 bases and J by 1 base, with 6 bases between. This CDR3 has 13 amino acids. CDR3 sequence: CASSLTGNTEAFF. The DNA of the CDR3 is TGTGCCAGCAGTTTGACCGGGAACACTGAAGCTTTCTTT.

This chain links TRBV7-2 with TRBJ1-2, with D hard to call. CDR1 SGHTA and CDR2 FQGNSA come from the germline V gene. Trimming removed 1 base at V and 4 bases at J, with 10 bases between. The CDR3 extends over 14 amino acids. In DNA form, the CDR3 reads TGTGCCAGCAGCTTAGGGTCCAGAATCTATGGCTACACCTTC. Amino acids: CASSLGSRIYGYTF.

The CDR3 DNA sequence: TGTGCCAGCAGCCCTCGGGACAGGTTCCTCTCTGGAAACACCATATATTTT. It specifies CASSPRDRFLSGNTIYF. The gene calls are TRBV3-1 (or the pseudogene TRBV3-2) and TRBJ1-3; 8 nucleotides align to TRBD1. The germline V gene has CDR1 LGHDT and CDR2 YNNKEL (reference sequence). J gave up 0 bases and V 4 bases, and 8 bases lay outside the gene matches. This CDR3 has 17 residues.

In this sample, this clone is medium-sized. The rearrangement uses TRBV19 and TRBJ2-7, with 7 bases fitting TRBD2. The CDR3 totals 14 residues. The V and J ends lost 7 bases and 0 bases, in that order; junction bases with no gene match: 6. Per the germline V gene, CDR1 is LNHDA and CDR2 is SQIVND (reference sequence). The CDR3 coding sequence is TGTGCCAGTAAATACACTAGCGCCTCCTACGAGCAGTACTTC. Protein product: CASKYTSASYEQYF.

CDR3 amino acids: CASSLDRGRPGSEAFF. CDR3 coding DNA: TGTGCCAGCAGCTTGGACAGGGGGCGGCCCGGGTCTGAAGCTTTCTTT. The chain is built from TRBV7-9 and TRBJ1-1; 11 bases agree with TRBD1. Losses at the gene ends were 3 bases for V and 6 bases for J; bases not matched to a gene: 9. The CDR3 contains 16 residues. Germline V gene data show CDR1 as SEHNR and CDR2 as FQNEAQ (reference sequence).

J is TRBJ1-1 and V is TRBV11-3; possibly TRBD1 for D (6 bases). Germline loops: CDR1 SGHNT, CDR2 YENEEA. With 3 bases removed from V and 6 bases from J, the gap between germline ends came to 11 bases. This CDR3 comprises 13 residues. The CDR3 spells CASSLTGISEAFF. In nucleotides, the CDR3 is TGTGCCAGCAGCTTGACAGGTATCTCTGAAGCTTTCTTT.

V and J are TRBV10-2 and TRBJ2-2, with D hard to call. Trimming pared 3 bases from V and 5 bases from J, leaving 10 bases between. This CDR3 has 14 residues. Looked up from germline, CDR1 is WSHSY and CDR2 is SAAADI. The CDR3 DNA sequence: TGCGCCAGCAGTGAACAGCGCGAGACCGGGGAGCTGTTTTTT. The encoded protein is CASSEQRETGELFF.

This clone was seen more than once but under ten times. V is TRBV15 and J is TRBJ2-5, with a weak D call TRBD2 (6 bases). The CDR3 covers 13 residues. V was clipped by 9 bases and J by 5 bases, with 16 bases between them. Germline V gives CDR1 LNHNV, CDR2 YYDKDF (reference sequence). The CDR3 nucleotides are TGTGCCACTAGGGCGCGCGGGGTGGAGACCCAGTACTTC. Its protein is CATRARGVETQYF.

The CDR3 here is CASSEGRGWTYEQYF. The CDR3 coding sequence is TGTGCCAGCAGTGAGGGCAGGGGGTGGACCTACGAGCAGTACTTC. This chain joins TRBV2 and TRBJ2-7; 7 nucleotides agree with TRBD1. CDR3 length: 15 amino acids. The germline CDR1 and CDR2 sequences are SNHLY and FYNNEI. J gave up 2 bases and V 3 bases, and 7 bases lay outside the gene matches.

The gene calls are TRBV6-6 and TRBJ2-1; D assignment may be TRBD1 or TRBD2 (5 bases each). Germline V gene data show CDR1 as MNHNY and CDR2 as SVGAGI (reference sequence). CDR3 size: 12 residues. Trimming shortened V by 6 bases and J by 7 bases, and 10 bases separated the two germline ends. CDR3 amino acids: CASSRAGNEQFF. In nucleotides, the CDR3 is TGTGCCAGCAGCAGGGCGGGTAATGAGCAGTTCTTC.

This clone was counted a single time. This chain uses TRBV27 with TRBJ1-2; a possible D gene is TRBD1 (6 bases). The CDR3 totals 14 residues. V lost 5 bases, J lost 3 bases, and 13 bases lay in between. Germline lookup yields CDR1 MNHEY and CDR2 SMNVEV (reference sequence). The CDR3 region is CASSRNREYYGYTF. The CDR3 region has the DNA TGTGCCAGCAGTAGAAACAGGGAATACTATGGCTACACCTTC.

The chain joins TRBV11-2 to TRBJ2-7, with TRBD2 identical over 7 bases. The length of the CDR3 is 13 residues. With V trimmed by 8 bases and J by 2 bases, 6 bases remained unmatched. Germline CDR1 reads SGHAT; CDR2 reads FQNNGV. The CDR3 spells CASSRDYPYEQYF. The CDR3, as DNA: TGTGCCAGCTCCAGGGACTACCCCTACGAGCAGTACTTC.